The 30 T cell receptor beta chains below all came from one sample that was sequenced in a study of T cell responses to AZD1222 COVID-19 vaccine. Some clones are missing from TCRdb's copy, which holds only in-frame ones; the method was immunoSEQ multiplex PCR. The repertoire holds 40,000 to 55,000 clones, with about 90% as singletons. This sample comprised peripheral blood, obtained 28 days after the second AZD1222 dose. The source is an adult who received the AZD1222 COVID-19 vaccine.

J is TRBJ1-5 and V is TRBV7-2; TRBD1 is a possible D gene (6 bases). With 1 base removed from V and 0 bases from J, the gap between germline ends came to 7 bases. This CDR3 has 15 residues. The germline V gene encodes CDR1 SGHTA and CDR2 FQGNSA. Here the CDR3 reads CASSLGTASNQPQHF. CDR3 sequence (DNA): TGTGCCAGCAGCTTAGGGACAGCTAGCAATCAGCCCCAGCATTTT.

The chain recombines TRBV30 with TRBJ2-7, with D maybe TRBD2 (7 bases). In germline, CDR1 is GTSNPN, CDR2 SVGIG (reference sequence). The CDR3 is 16 amino acids. V lost 0 bases and J lost 2, with 17 bases in between. Written as DNA, the CDR3 is TGTGCCTGGAGTGTAAGGGGGGGCAGGGGAGCCTACGAGCAGTACTTC. This encodes CAWSVRGGRGAYEQYF.

The chain links TRBV6-5 to TRBJ1-4; D gene ambiguous. V was clipped by 0 bases and J by 11 bases, with 16 bases between them. The CDR3 spans 15 residues. CDR1 is MNHEY, CDR2 SVGAGI, per germline. The CDR3 spells CASSYSSGNAAKLFF. CDR3 nucleotides: TGTGCCAGCAGTTACTCTTCGGGGAACGCAGCTAAACTGTTTTTT.

The chain employs TRBV5-1 and TRBJ1-1; no definite D call. The length of the CDR3 is 15 residues. V gave up 0 bases and J gave up 6 bases, with 15 bases separating them. Germline assignment: CDR1 SGHRS and CDR2 YFSETQ. The CDR3 DNA reads as TGCGCCAGCAGCTTGGGTTCCGGTGGGAGTGCTGAAGCTTTCTTT. Its translation: CASSLGSGGSAEAFF.

This chain's CDR3 is CASSLAPGRGYTF. CDR3 nucleotides: TGTGCCAGCAGCTTAGCGCCAGGCCGTGGCTACACCTTC. The chain has TRBV7-2 and TRBJ1-2, with D unclear. Trimming pared 0 bases from V and 7 bases from J, leaving 9 bases between. This CDR3 is built from 13 residues. The germline gives CDR1 SGHTA, CDR2 FQGNSA.

V gene TRBV10-1 combines with J gene TRBJ2-1; 10 bases agree with TRBD1. The trim removed 6 bases at V and 8 bases at J, leaving 10 bases unmatched. The CDR3 spans 15 residues. CDR1 and CDR2 (germline): WNHNN, SYGVQD (reference sequence). The DNA of the CDR3 is TGCGCCAGCAGAACCGGGACAGGGGACTCGGATGAGCAGTTCTTC. This translates into CASRTGTGDSDEQFF.

The J gene is TRBJ2-7, the V gene TRBV19; 9 nucleotides align to TRBD1. The CDR3 extends over 16 amino acids. The germline gives CDR1 LNHDA, CDR2 SQIVND (reference sequence). Germline trimming cut 7 bases from V and 0 bases from J; bases unmatched to any gene: 10. The chain's CDR3 is CASTSPDRGHSYEQYF. In DNA, the CDR3 is TGTGCCAGTACCTCTCCGGACAGGGGACACTCCTACGAGCAGTACTTC.

This chain joins TRBV4-2 and TRBJ2-7; D perhaps matches TRBD1 (5 bases). This CDR3 region has 15 residues. V was pared by 0 bases and J by 0 bases, with 9 bases between. The germline V gene encodes CDR1 LGHNA and CDR2 YNFKEQ. Here the CDR3 reads CASSQDKDSSYEQYF. The CDR3 coding sequence is TGTGCCAGCAGCCAAGATAAAGACAGCTCCTACGAGCAGTACTTC.

The chain has TRBV3-1 (or the pseudogene TRBV3-2) and TRBJ2-5; D unresolved. This CDR3 is 12 amino acids long. Trimming took off 2 bases at V and 5 bases at J, with 6 bases between the two ends. Germline CDR1 is LGHDT and CDR2 is YNNKEL (reference sequence). The CDR3 DNA sequence: TGTGCCAGCAGCCAACTAGGGGAGACCCAGTACTTC. Its protein is CASSQLGETQYF.

The chain recombines TRBV29-1 with TRBJ2-7; D may be TRBD1 or TRBD2 (5 bases each). V lost 6 bases and J lost 2, with 20 bases in between. CDR1 and CDR2 from the germline V gene are SQVTM and ANQGSEA. The CDR3 length is 15 residues. For the CDR3, the DNA is TGCAGCGTCGCCTTAGGGGCAGGGACGGCCTACGAGCAGTACTTC. The encoded protein is CSVALGAGTAYEQYF.

The chain carries TRBV4-1 and TRBJ2-7, with D possibly matching TRBD2 (7 bases). The CDR3 loop spans 16 amino acids. CDR1 is MGHRA and CDR2 is YSYEKL in the germline V gene. V lost 2 bases and J 4 bases, leaving 18 bases between the germline ends. The CDR3 region has the DNA TGCGCCAGCAGCCAATACGAGGCGGGGGCCTGGTACGAGCAGTACTTC. It specifies CASSQYEAGAWYEQYF.

In this sample, this clone turned up once. The chain uses TRBV19 and TRBJ1-2; D might be TRBD1 (5 bases). CDR1 and CDR2 (germline): LNHDA, SQIVND (reference sequence). The CDR3 is made up of 15 amino acids. V lost 6 bases and J 0 bases, leaving 14 bases between the germline ends. The CDR3 sequence is CASSTRGGSNYGYTF. CDR3 DNA: TGTGCCAGTAGCACAAGGGGCGGCTCTAACTATGGCTACACCTTC. The full variable domain, rest sourced from reference TRBV19 and TRBJ1-2, is DGGITQSPKYLFRKEGQNVTLSCEQNLNHDAMYWYRQDPGQGLRLIYYSQIVNDFQKGDIAEGYSVSREKKESFPLTVTSAQKNPTAFYLCASSTRGGSNYGYTFGSGTRLTVV.

This sequence joins TRBV9 and TRBJ2-1, with 9 bases that match TRBD2. Trimming took 5 bases from V and 4 from J; bases not matched to a gene: 10. The CDR3 extends over 16 amino acids. Germline V lookup: CDR1 SGDLS, CDR2 YYNGEE. DNA for the CDR3: TGTGCCAGCAGTTTCTATAGGCTAGCGGGGTACAATGAGCAGTTCTTC. It yields the protein CASSFYRLAGYNEQFF.

The chain carries TRBV11-2 and TRBJ1-2, with a weak D call TRBD1 (6 bases). V was clipped by 3 bases and J by 2 bases, with 10 bases between them. This CDR3 has 14 amino acids. Germline lookup yields CDR1 SGHAT and CDR2 FQNNGV. CDR3 nucleotide sequence: TGTGCCAGCAGCTTTAACAGGGAGAACTATGGCTACACCTTC. It yields the protein CASSFNRENYGYTF. Full variable domain (missing parts from reference TRBV11-2 and TRBJ1-2): EAGVAQSPRYKIIEKRQSVAFWCNPISGHATLYWYQQILGQGPKLLIQFQNNGVVDDSQLPKDRFSAERLKGVDSTLKIQPAKLEDSAVYLCASSFNRENYGYTFGSGTRLTVV.

The gene calls are TRBV14 and TRBJ2-3; no firm D call. The CDR3 is 13 residues long. Per the germline V gene, CDR1 is SGHDN and CDR2 is FVKESK. Trimming stripped 0 bases from V and 6 bases from J, with 7 bases between. The CDR3 here is CASSQDMPDTQYF. CDR3 coding DNA: TGTGCCAGCAGCCAAGATATGCCGGATACGCAGTATTTT.

This clone has a handful of counts. V is TRBV2 and J is TRBJ1-2; D gene ambiguous. The CDR3 totals 13 residues. From germline, CDR1 is SNHLY and CDR2 FYNNEI. V gave up 3 bases and J gave up 7 bases, with 12 bases separating them. The CDR3 DNA reads as TGTGCCAGCAGTGATAACAGCAGGAGTGGCTACACCTTC. Amino acids: CASSDNSRSGYTF.

The V gene is TRBV2, the J gene TRBJ1-4; D is unresolved. This CDR3 comprises 14 residues. Trimming removed 2 bases at V and 4 bases at J, with 8 bases between. Germline V lookup: CDR1 SNHLY, CDR2 FYNNEI. The CDR3 reads CASSETGVNEKLFF. The CDR3 region has the DNA TGTGCCAGCAGTGAAACCGGGGTTAATGAAAAACTGTTTTTT.

This chain uses TRBV6-5 with TRBJ1-6, with 9 nucleotides matching TRBD1. The CDR3 is 14 residues long. The germline V gene encodes CDR1 MNHEY and CDR2 SVGAGI. V lost 5 bases to trimming and J lost 7 bases; unmatched junction nucleotides: 3. Here the CDR3 reads CASSRTGENSPLHF. As DNA, the CDR3 is TGTGCCAGCAGTCGGACAGGGGAAAATTCACCCCTCCACTTT.

The chain combines TRBV15 with TRBJ1-5; TRBD1 agrees at 8 bases. Germline V lookup: CDR1 LNHNV, CDR2 YYDKDF (reference sequence). The CDR3 has 14 amino acids. V was pared by 4 bases and J by 6 bases, with 5 bases of the junction left unmatched. For the CDR3, the DNA is TGTGCCACCAGCATAGGACAGGGCCCTCAGCCCCAGCATTTT. Amino acids: CATSIGQGPQPQHF.

V is TRBV5-1 and J is TRBJ2-5; D is ambiguous. The CDR3 has 14 residues. Germline CDR1 reads SGHRS; CDR2 reads YFSETQ. V lost 1 base to trimming and J lost 0 bases, with 7 bases between them. In nucleotides, the CDR3 is TGCGCCAGCAGCTTGAGATTAGACCAAGAGACCCAGTACTTC. Its protein product is CASSLRLDQETQYF.

This chain joins TRBV7-4 and TRBJ1-6, with D maybe TRBD1 (6 bases). The CDR3 sequence is 18 residues long. From germline, CDR1 is SGHVT and CDR2 SQSDAQ. The V end lost 0 bases, the J end lost 9 bases, and 21 bases lay between the germline ends. For the CDR3, the DNA is TGTGCCAGCAGCTTAGCGAATTCAGGGAGTCAGGGGACTTCACCCCTCCACTTT. This gives the protein CASSLANSGSQGTSPLHF.

This chain connects TRBV6-5 to TRBJ1-1; a weak D match, TRBD1 (5 bases). The CDR3 sequence is 15 residues long. Germline lookup yields CDR1 MNHEY and CDR2 SVGAGI. V was cut by 2 bases and J by 0 bases, with 10 bases left in between. Here the CDR3 reads CASSYRRGLNTEAFF. For the CDR3, the DNA is TGTGCCAGCAGTTACCGAAGGGGTTTGAACACTGAAGCTTTCTTT.

The rearrangement links TRBV6-6 to TRBJ1-1; 7 nucleotides align to TRBD1. Germline trimming cut 5 bases from V and 9 bases from J; bases unmatched to any gene: 9. Germline V gene data show CDR1 as MNHNY and CDR2 as SVGAGI (reference sequence). The CDR3 runs to 13 residues. The CDR3 region is CASSRDRESKAFF. In DNA, the CDR3 is TGTGCCAGCAGTCGGGACAGAGAGAGCAAAGCTTTCTTT.

The chain links TRBV5-5 to TRBJ2-5; D is perhaps TRBD1 (5 bases). The CDR3 is 16 amino acids. The germline gives CDR1 SGHKS, CDR2 YYEKEE (reference sequence). Trimming stripped 0 bases from V and 3 bases from J, with 15 bases between. In nucleotides, the CDR3 is TGTGCCAGCAGCTTGGACGGCAGGGAAAGGGAAGAGACCCAGTACTTC. This encodes CASSLDGREREETQYF.

The rearrangement joins TRBV19 to TRBJ1-4, with unresolved D. Trimming removed 3 bases at V and 2 bases at J, with 7 bases between. CDR1 is LNHDA and CDR2 is SQIVND in the germline V gene (reference sequence). The CDR3 extends over 14 amino acids. CDR3 bases: TGTGCCAGTAGTATGGGAACGACTAATGAAAAACTGTTTTTT. It codes for CASSMGTTNEKLFF. Combining the CDR3 with reference TRBV19 and TRBJ1-4 gives the whole variable domain DGGITQSPKYLFRKEGQNVTLSCEQNLNHDAMYWYRQDPGQGLRLIYYSQIVNDFQKGDIAEGYSVSREKKESFPLTVTSAQKNPTAFYLCASSMGTTNEKLFFGSGTQLSVL.

The chain links TRBV19 to TRBJ1-4, with TRBD1 identical over 12 bases. V lost 3 bases and J lost 5; bases outside the gene matches: 1. The CDR3 has 15 amino acids. The germline CDR1 and CDR2 sequences are LNHDA and SQIVND (reference sequence). The CDR3 DNA reads TGTGCCAGTAGTATGGGACAGGGGGCCAATGAAAAACTGTTTTTT. Translated, it gives CASSMGQGANEKLFF.

The chain is built from TRBV5-1 and TRBJ1-2, with 7 bases aligning to TRBD1. Germline CDR1 SGHRS, CDR2 YFSETQ. Germline trimming cut 4 bases from V and 4 bases from J; bases unmatched to any gene: 10. The CDR3 is 15 residues long. The CDR3 loop is CASSITGEGVYGYTF. CDR3 sequence (DNA): TGCGCCAGCAGCATTACAGGGGAAGGAGTCTATGGCTACACCTTC.

J is TRBJ1-1 and V is TRBV9; tentatively, D is TRBD1 (5 bases). The V gene lost 0 bases and the J gene lost 7 bases, with 16 bases spanning the gap. The germline V gene encodes CDR1 SGDLS and CDR2 YYNGEE. The CDR3 is made up of 15 amino acids. CDR3 region: CASSVGPPGDGEAFF. The CDR3 nucleotides read TGTGCCAGCAGCGTAGGCCCGCCTGGGGACGGTGAAGCTTTCTTT.

As DNA, the CDR3 is TGTGCCAGCAGCTTATTCCGGGACCCCTTCGAAAACCTTTCAGGGCAGTACTTC. Translated, it gives CASSLFRDPFENLSGQYF. The chain is built from TRBV7-7 and TRBJ2-7; either TRBD1 or TRBD2 may supply D (5 bases each). The CDR3 sequence is 18 residues long. V shed 2 bases and J shed 9 bases, with 29 bases lying between them. Per the germline V gene, CDR1 is SSHAT and CDR2 is FNYEAQ (reference sequence).

The chain carries TRBV18 and TRBJ1-1; D is undetermined. The V gene's germline CDR1 is KGHSH and CDR2 LQKENI. This CDR3 has 15 residues. V was pared by 0 bases and J by 1 base, with 9 bases between. CDR3 protein: CASSPPSRGNTEAFF. In DNA form, the CDR3 reads TGTGCCAGCTCACCACCGTCCCGAGGGAACACTGAAGCTTTCTTT.